This TCR beta chain was identified in a study of shared clonotypes between healthy human individuals. Terminally differentiated effector memory CD45RA+ cells were excluded by CCR7 positive selection of CD45RO-negative cells. In the authors' workflow: In the immunoSEQ data, sequences were junction-only and lacked quality scores, so filtering differed. Profiling relied on immunoSEQ multiplex PCR, and the TCRdb table lists in-frame clones only, not all of them. V, J and clone size reflect that table, while D and trimming were determined from the DNA. The sample yields roughly 550,000 clones, roughly 96% seen once. Trimming cost V 4 bases and J 0 bases, with 7 bases left between them. The CDR3 is made up of 13 amino acids. CDR1 is MGHRA, CDR2 YSYEKL, per germline.

The source material was naive CD8+ T cells sorted from blood. This TCR was sampled from a woman under 40 in good health. The chain is built from TRBV4-1 and TRBJ2-7; D is unresolved. CDR3 protein: CASSPGSSYEQYF. DNA of the CDR3: TGCGCCAGCAGCCCGGGCAGCTCCTACGAGCAGTACTTC.